This TCR beta chain was sequenced in a study of patients and donors after allogeneic stem cell transplantation. The CDR3 runs to 14 residues. Trimming stripped 5 bases from V and 4 bases from J, with 11 bases between. TCRdb passed the RT-PCR reads through MiXCR, listing each CDR3 protein once. The sample yields about 960,000 distinct CDR3 sequences, over 15% seen once. This TCR came from a human donor who was either an allogeneic HSCT recipient or a stem cell or donor lymphocyte infusion donor (not recorded which). It is not recorded whose cells these are; they may come from a transplant donor. V usage is TRBV12-3 or TRBV12-4 and J usage is TRBJ2-2; either TRBD1 or TRBD2 may supply D (5 bases each). The sequenced sample was blood, either unsorted or a sorted T cell fraction (not recorded which). Here the CDR3 reads CASSRAGTTGELFF. The CDR3 DNA follows: TGTGCCAGCAGTCGGGCAGGGACCACCGGGGAGCTGTTTTTT.